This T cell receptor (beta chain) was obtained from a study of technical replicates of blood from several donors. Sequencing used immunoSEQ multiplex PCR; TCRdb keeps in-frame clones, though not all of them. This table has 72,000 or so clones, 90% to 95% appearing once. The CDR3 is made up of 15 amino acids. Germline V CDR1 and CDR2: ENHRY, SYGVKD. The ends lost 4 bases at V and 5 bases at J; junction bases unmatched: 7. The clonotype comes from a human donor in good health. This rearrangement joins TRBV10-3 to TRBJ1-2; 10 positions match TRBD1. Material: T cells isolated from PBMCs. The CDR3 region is CAISGRDRGKYGYTF. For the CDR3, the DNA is TGTGCCATCAGTGGAAGGGACAGGGGTAAATATGGCTACACCTTC.